The clone carrying this T cell receptor beta chain was detected a few times. The antigen remains unidentified. The CDR3 has 16 residues. V lost 6 bases to trimming and J lost 8 bases, with 26 bases between them. From germline, CDR1 is SNHLY and CDR2 FYNNEI. This specimen belongs to a study of CD4 T cells in relation to SARS-CoV-2 and coronaviruses. CEF-cultured naive and memory CD4+ T cell DNA got survey-level sequencing. Only in-frame clones appear in the TCRdb table, and some are missing; sequencing was by immunoSEQ multiplex PCR. The repertoire has 38,000 or so clones, 60% to 80% of them found once; the top ten carry around 21%. Naive and memory CD4+ T cells were separated from cryopreserved PBMCs. 75,000 to 100,000 naive or memory CD4+ cells were cultured with CEF peptides for under 12 days.

Material for sequencing was memory CD4+ T cells from PBMCs, cultured in vitro. The TCR sequence derives from an adult with COVID-19. The chain carries TRBV2 and TRBJ2-7; D may be TRBD1 or TRBD2 (5 bases each). The CDR3 reads CASSSLGRGAREKQYF. The CDR3 region has the DNA TGTGCCAGCAGCTCGCTCGGGCGCGGAGCCAGGGAGAAGCAGTACTTC.